Listed below are T cell receptor beta chains from one sample, sequenced in a study of blood T cells in healthy people across ages. TCRdb re-derived calls from the 5' RACE reads in MiXCR, one entry per CDR3 protein. Among approximately 810,000 distinct CDR3 sequences listed, 29% were seen once. The sequencing input was blood. The receptors here all came from a woman older than 75 in good health. CDR3s include the opening cysteine and the closing phenylalanine or tryptophan. A D gene is named only where the DNA matches it firmly. Clone size is given for some rows only: seen once, a few or many times, or a class if the clone is expanded.

J gene: TRBJ2-5; clone size: few; V gene: TRBV20-1; D gene: NA; CDR3 protein: CSARGGVGGETQYF; CDR3 DNA: TGCAGTGCTAGAGGAGGGGTAGGAGGGGAAACCCAGTACTTC
J gene: TRBJ2-5; clone size: NA; V gene: TRBV4-3; D gene: NA; CDR3 protein: CASSQGLPRSDEQYF; CDR3 DNA: TGCGCCAGCAGCCAAGGACTCCCTCGGTCCGATGAGCAGTACTTC
J gene: TRBJ1-2; clone size: NA; V gene: TRBV11-2; D gene: NA; CDR3 protein: CASSLDRRGGGYTF; CDR3 DNA: TGTGCCAGCAGCTTAGATCGACGGGGAGGCGGCTACACCTTC
J gene: TRBJ1-5; clone size: NA; V gene: TRBV12-3/TRBV12-4; D gene: NA; CDR3 protein: CASSLGRASNQPQHF; CDR3 DNA: TGTGCCAGCAGTTTGGGTAGGGCGAGCAATCAGCCCCAGCATTTT
J gene: TRBJ1-6; clone size: many; V gene: TRBV5-5; D gene: NA; CDR3 protein: CASSLYNSPLHF; CDR3 DNA: TGTGCCAGCAGCCTGTATAATTCACCCCTCCACTTT
J gene: TRBJ2-7; clone size: many; V gene: TRBV29-1; D gene: TRBD1; CDR3 protein: CSGRQGVNEQYF; CDR3 DNA: TGCAGCGGAAGACAGGGGGTCAACGAGCAGTACTTC
J gene: TRBJ1-5; clone size: few; V gene: TRBV27; D gene: NA; CDR3 protein: CASSSRGLNQPQHF; CDR3 DNA: TGTGCCAGCAGTTCCCGGGGCCTCAATCAGCCCCAGCATTTT
J gene: TRBJ2-7; clone size: many; V gene: TRBV30; D gene: TRBD1; CDR3 protein: CAWRGQATYEQYF; CDR3 DNA: TGTGCCTGGAGGGGACAGGCGACCTACGAGCAGTACTTC
J gene: TRBJ1-4; clone size: few; V gene: TRBV18; D gene: TRBD1; CDR3 protein: CASSLKKQGGSEKLFF; CDR3 DNA: TGTGCCAGCTCGCTCAAGAAACAGGGGGGGAGTGAAAAACTGTTTTTT
J gene: TRBJ1-2; clone size: many; V gene: TRBV2; D gene: NA; CDR3 protein: CASRTSGGGGYTF; CDR3 DNA: TGTGCCAGCAGGACATCCGGGGGGGGAGGCTACACCTTC
J gene: TRBJ1-5; clone size: NA; V gene: TRBV7-8; D gene: NA; CDR3 protein: CASSLVRGTGQPQHF; CDR3 DNA: TGTGCCAGCAGCTTAGTGCGGGGTACAGGTCAGCCCCAGCATTTT
J gene: TRBJ2-3; clone size: NA; V gene: TRBV27; D gene: TRBD2; CDR3 protein: CASSLSGGGLDTQYF; CDR3 DNA: TGTGCCAGCAGTTTATCGGGCGGGGGATTGGATACGCAGTATTTT
J gene: TRBJ2-7; clone size: few; V gene: TRBV7-2; D gene: NA; CDR3 protein: CASNPSGTYYEQYF; CDR3 DNA: TGTGCCAGCAACCCGTCTGGCACCTACTACGAGCAGTACTTC
J gene: TRBJ2-1; clone size: NA; V gene: TRBV4-3; D gene: NA; CDR3 protein: CASSRGRCSYNEQFF; CDR3 DNA: TGCGCCAGCAGCCGAGGACGGTGCTCCTACAATGAGCAGTTCTTC
J gene: TRBJ2-1; clone size: many; V gene: TRBV9; D gene: NA; CDR3 protein: CASSVDGEDSYNEQFF; CDR3 DNA: TGTGCCAGCAGCGTAGATGGGGAGGACAGTTACAATGAGCAGTTCTTC
J gene: TRBJ1-6; clone size: many; V gene: TRBV12-3/TRBV12-4; D gene: NA; CDR3 protein: CASTKTGNSPLHF; CDR3 DNA: TGTGCCAGCACCAAAACAGGGAATTCACCCCTCCACTTT
J gene: TRBJ2-5; clone size: many; V gene: TRBV10-3; D gene: TRBD2; CDR3 protein: CATRLAGGNQETQYF; CDR3 DNA: TGTGCCACGAGACTAGCGGGGGGAAACCAAGAGACCCAGTACTTC
J gene: TRBJ1-6; clone size: many; V gene: TRBV20-1; D gene: TRBD1; CDR3 protein: CSARGLLGQGKNSPLHF; CDR3 DNA: TGCAGTGCTAGGGGACTACTCGGACAGGGGAAGAATTCACCCCTCCACTTT
J gene: TRBJ1-1; clone size: NA; V gene: TRBV6-5; D gene: TRBD1; CDR3 protein: CASSYADRGVPEAFF; CDR3 DNA: TGTGCCAGCAGTTACGCGGACAGGGGGGTCCCTGAAGCTTTCTTT
J gene: TRBJ1-4; clone size: NA; V gene: TRBV20-1; D gene: TRBD1; CDR3 protein: CSASGTGDEKLFF; CDR3 DNA: TGCAGTGCATCCGGGACAGGCGATGAAAAACTGTTTTTT
J gene: TRBJ2-7; clone size: NA; V gene: TRBV6-6; D gene: TRBD2; CDR3 protein: CASSPGGAFSEQYF; CDR3 DNA: TGTGCCAGCAGTCCGGGGGGGGCTTTTTCCGAGCAGTACTTC
J gene: TRBJ2-1; clone size: NA; V gene: TRBV20-1; D gene: TRBD2; CDR3 protein: CGASVTSGGLEQFF; CDR3 DNA: TGCGGTGCTAGCGTTACTAGCGGGGGGTTGGAGCAGTTCTTC
J gene: TRBJ2-2; clone size: few; V gene: TRBV7-9; D gene: NA; CDR3 protein: CASTGQSGNTGELFF; CDR3 DNA: TGTGCCAGCACCGGACAGAGCGGGAACACCGGGGAGCTGTTTTTT
J gene: TRBJ2-6; clone size: many; V gene: TRBV15; D gene: NA; CDR3 protein: CATSRPPLGANVLTF; CDR3 DNA: TGTGCCACCAGCAGACCCCCTTTAGGGGCCAACGTCCTGACTTTC
J gene: TRBJ1-1; clone size: many; V gene: TRBV27; D gene: TRBD1; CDR3 protein: CASNPTRHRGGEAFF; CDR3 DNA: TGTGCCAGCAACCCAACTCGCCACAGGGGCGGTGAAGCTTTCTTT
J gene: TRBJ2-7; clone size: many; V gene: TRBV6-1; D gene: NA; CDR3 protein: CANTPDSSYEQYF; CDR3 DNA: TGTGCCAACACCCCGGACAGCTCCTACGAGCAGTACTTC